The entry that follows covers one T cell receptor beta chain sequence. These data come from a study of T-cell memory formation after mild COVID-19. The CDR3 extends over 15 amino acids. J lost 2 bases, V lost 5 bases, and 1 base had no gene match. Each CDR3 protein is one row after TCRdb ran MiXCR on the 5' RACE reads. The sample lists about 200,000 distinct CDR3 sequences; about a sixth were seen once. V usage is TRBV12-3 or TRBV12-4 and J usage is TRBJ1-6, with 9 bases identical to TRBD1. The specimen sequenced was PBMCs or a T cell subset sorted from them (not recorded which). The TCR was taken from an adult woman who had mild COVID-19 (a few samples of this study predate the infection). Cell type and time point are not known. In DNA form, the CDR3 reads TGTGCCAGCAGTCGGACAGGGGCCTATAATTCACCCCTCCACTTT. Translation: CASSRTGAYNSPLHF.